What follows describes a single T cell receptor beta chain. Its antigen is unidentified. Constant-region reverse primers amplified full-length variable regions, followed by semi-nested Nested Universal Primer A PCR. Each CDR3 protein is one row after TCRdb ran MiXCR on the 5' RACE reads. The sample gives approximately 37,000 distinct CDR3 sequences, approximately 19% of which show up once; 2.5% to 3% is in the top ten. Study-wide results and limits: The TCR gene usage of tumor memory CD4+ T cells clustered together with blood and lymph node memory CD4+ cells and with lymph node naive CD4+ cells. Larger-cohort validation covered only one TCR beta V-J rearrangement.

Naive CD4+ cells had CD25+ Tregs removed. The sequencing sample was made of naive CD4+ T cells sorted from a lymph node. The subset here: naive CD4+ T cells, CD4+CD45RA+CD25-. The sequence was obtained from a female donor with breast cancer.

The CDR3 spells CASSLEVRKGSNVLTF. The CDR3 region has the DNA TGTGCCAGCAGCTTAGAGGTCCGAAAAGGGTCCAACGTCCTGACTTTC. This chain connects TRBV7-2 to TRBJ2-6; D is unclear. There are 16 residues in the CDR3. V lost 1 base and J lost 8, with 15 bases in between. The V gene's germline CDR1 is SGHTA and CDR2 FQGNSA.